These 29 T cell receptor beta chains came from one sample sequenced in a study of CD8+ T cells in alopecia areata. cDNA reverse transcribed from extracted RNA served as the sequencing template. The repertoire was sequenced with immunoSEQ multiplex PCR; TCRdb's copy has only in-frame clones and lacks some. The repertoire holds 150,000 to 200,000 clones, with roughly 60% as singletons. Treatment indicated: oral pan-JAK inhibitor, 5-10 mg twice daily. The sample consisted of CD4+ T cells sorted from blood, taken between weeks 47 and 50, from a patient treated with tofacitinib. The receptor set was obtained from a human donor with alopecia areata.

This clone occurred a few times. The CDR3 sequence: CASRAITGIGGPEAFF. The CDR3 DNA is TGTGCCAGCAGGGCAATTACAGGGATAGGTGGTCCTGAAGCTTTCTTT. The chain employs TRBV25-1 and TRBJ1-1, with D maybe TRBD1 (6 bases). The CDR3 has 16 residues. Germline CDR1 and CDR2: MGHDK and SYGVNS. Trimming shortened V by 6 bases and J by 6 bases, and 23 bases separated the two germline ends. The full variable domain, completed using reference TRBV25-1 and TRBJ1-1, is EADIYQTPRYLVIGTGKKITLECSQTMGHDKMYWYQQDPGMELHLIHYSYGVNSTEKGDLSSESTVSRIRTEHFPLTLESARPSHTSQYLCASRAITGIGGPEAFFGQGTRLTVV.

The J gene is TRBJ2-7, the V gene TRBV7-9; D unresolved. CDR3 size: 13 residues. V dropped 5 bases and J dropped 5 bases, with 13 bases sitting between them. Germline lookup yields CDR1 SEHNR and CDR2 FQNEAQ (reference sequence). Written as DNA, the CDR3 is TGTGCCAGCAGCCTTAAACCGTTGAACGAGCAGTACTTC. This codes for CASSLKPLNEQYF.

V is TRBV29-1 and J is TRBJ2-3; no firm D call. V was trimmed by 2 bases and J by 6 bases, leaving 12 bases between them. The CDR3 length is 13 residues. Per the germline V gene, CDR1 is SQVTM and CDR2 is ANQGSEA. The CDR3 reads CSVENPSRDTQYF. CDR3 DNA: TGCAGCGTTGAAAATCCTTCCCGCGATACGCAGTATTTT.

This clone has more than one count but fewer than ten. This rearrangement joins TRBV5-1 to TRBJ2-3, with 8 bases that match TRBD1. CDR3 size: 15 residues. The germline V gene encodes CDR1 SGHRS and CDR2 YFSETQ. Trimming removed 4 bases from V and 4 bases from J; junction bases left unmatched: 8. CDR3 DNA sequence: TGCGCCAGCAGCGATGGACAGGGCGGGGCAGATACGCAGTATTTT. Protein sequence: CASSDGQGGADTQYF.

The chain uses TRBV7-9 and TRBJ1-2; 9 bases fit TRBD1. Germline V gene sequence: CDR1 SEHNR, CDR2 FQNEAQ (reference sequence). The CDR3 loop spans 15 amino acids. Trimming took 5 bases from V and 5 from J; bases not matched to a gene: 9. The CDR3: CASSLTGQGRYGYTF. The CDR3 DNA follows: TGTGCCAGCAGCCTAACGGGACAGGGACGTTATGGCTACACCTTC. Drawing the rest from reference TRBV7-9 and TRBJ1-2, the complete variable domain is DTGVSQNPRHKITKRGQNVTFRCDPISEHNRLYWYRQTLGQGPEFLTYFQNEAQLEKSRLLSDRFSAERPKGSFSTLEIQRTEQGDSAMYLCASSLTGQGRYGYTFGSGTRLTVV.

This rearrangement joins TRBV30 to TRBJ1-2; a weak D match, TRBD1 (5 bases). V lost 7 bases to trimming and J lost 8 bases, with 17 bases between them. Germline values: CDR1 GTSNPN, CDR2 SVGIG (reference sequence). This CDR3 is 12 amino acids long. The CDR3: CAYQGTVGGYTF. The CDR3 DNA follows: TGTGCCTACCAAGGGACCGTCGGGGGCTACACCTTC.

This chain links TRBV20-1 with TRBJ2-1; unclear D gene. This CDR3 is 11 amino acids long. Germline assignment: CDR1 DFQATT and CDR2 SNEGSKA (reference sequence). Trimming took off 6 bases at V and 10 bases at J, with 13 bases between the two ends. As DNA, the CDR3 is TGCAGTGCGGGCCATGTGATAGAGCAGTTCTTC. This sequence encodes CSAGHVIEQFF.

This clone was counted a single time. The CDR3 sequence: CASSLTGTTVAKNIQYF. Here the CDR3 DNA reads TGCGCCAGCAGCCTGACCGGGACAACAGTAGCCAAAAACATTCAGTACTTC. The rearrangement joins TRBV5-1 to TRBJ2-4; D may be TRBD1 (6 bases). Germline loops: CDR1 SGHRS, CDR2 YFSETQ. CDR3 size: 17 residues. The V end lost 4 bases, the J end lost 0 bases, and 17 bases lay between the germline ends.

This chain links TRBV14 with TRBJ2-1; D gene uncertain. The CDR3 runs to 15 residues. Trimming left V 4 bases short and J 7 bases short, with 17 bases between. The V gene's germline CDR1 is SGHDN and CDR2 FVKESK. The CDR3 loop is CASSPTAAWGNEQFF. The DNA for the CDR3 is TGTGCCAGCAGCCCAACGGCAGCCTGGGGTAATGAGCAGTTCTTC.

This chain connects TRBV29-1 to TRBJ1-2; 7 nucleotides align to TRBD1. The V and J ends lost 7 bases and 4 bases, in that order; junction bases with no gene match: 3. Per the germline V gene, CDR1 is SQVTM and CDR2 is ANQGSEA. This CDR3 region has 11 residues. The CDR3 DNA reads TGCAGCGGACAGGGTTTCTATGGCTACACCTTC. As protein: CSGQGFYGYTF.

The sample holds a few counts of this clone. This chain links TRBV6-4 with TRBJ2-1; no clear D gene. The CDR3 extends over 13 amino acids. Germline V lookup: CDR1 MRHNA, CDR2 SNTAGT. The V end lost 3 bases, the J end lost 8 bases, and 11 bases lay between the germline ends. CDR3 region: CASSDRFADEQFF. The CDR3 nucleotides read TGTGCCAGCAGTGATCGGTTCGCGGATGAGCAGTTCTTC.

CDR3 bases: TGTGCCAGCAGCGGCTACAGGGGCGGGAGCACTGAAGCTTTCTTT. It specifies CASSGYRGGSTEAFF. V and J are TRBV7-9 and TRBJ1-1; 7 nucleotides agree with TRBD1. V gave up 5 bases and J gave up 4 bases; unmatched junction bases: 10. The germline gives CDR1 SEHNR, CDR2 FQNEAQ (reference sequence). CDR3 length: 15 residues.

The rearrangement joins TRBV30 to TRBJ2-7; TRBD1 matches 10 bases. Germline V CDR1 and CDR2: GTSNPN, SVGIG (reference sequence). This CDR3 has 16 amino acids. Unmatched junction bases numbered 9, after V lost 1 base and J lost 3 bases. CDR3 bases: TGTGCCTGGAGTGCGACCCTCGGGACAGGGGTCTACGAGCAGTACTTC. Its translation is CAWSATLGTGVYEQYF.

This chain uses TRBV29-1 with TRBJ1-1; the match to TRBD1 covers 7 bases. Per the germline V gene, CDR1 is SQVTM and CDR2 is ANQGSEA. V dropped 6 bases and J dropped 2; count of bases not matched to a gene: 15. The CDR3 runs 16 residues. The CDR3 sequence is CSVDWETGTVNTEAFF. The CDR3 bases are TGCAGCGTGGATTGGGAGACCGGGACAGTTAACACTGAAGCTTTCTTT.

The V gene is TRBV6-6, the J gene TRBJ1-2; D gene ambiguous. V lost 6 bases and J 7 bases, leaving 15 bases between the germline ends. Germline V gene lookup returns CDR1 MNHNY and CDR2 SVGAGI (reference sequence). This CDR3 is built from 13 residues. DNA for the CDR3: TGTGCCAGCAGCCCGGAATCGAAGCGTGGCTACACCTTC. Translating it yields CASSPESKRGYTF.

This sequence joins TRBV7-8 and TRBJ1-5; 7 nucleotides line up with TRBD1. Germline CDR1 and CDR2: SGHVS and FQNEAQ. Losses at the gene ends were 1 base for V and 7 bases for J; bases not matched to a gene: 7. CDR3 length: 15 residues. Here the CDR3 DNA reads TGTGCCAGCAGCTTAGGACAGGGCCCGGGCCAGCCCCAGCATTTT. Protein: CASSLGQGPGQPQHF.

This sequence joins TRBV6-1 and TRBJ1-5; D gene uncertain. The germline V gene encodes CDR1 MNHNS and CDR2 SASEGT. V shed 0 bases and J shed 0 bases, with 12 bases lying between them. CDR3 length: 17 amino acids. The CDR3 DNA sequence: TGTGCCAGCAGTGAAGCCGCCTTCGGATATAGCAATCAGCCCCAGCATTTT. Residues: CASSEAAFGYSNQPQHF.

This clone was observed a few times. This chain links TRBV30 with TRBJ2-7, with D possibly matching TRBD1 (6 bases). Trimming left V 3 bases short and J 5 bases short, with 11 bases between. Germline V gives CDR1 GTSNPN, CDR2 SVGIG (reference sequence). CDR3 length equals 12 residues. CDR3 amino acids: CAWRQDSNEQYF. The DNA for the CDR3 is TGTGCCTGGAGACAGGACAGTAACGAGCAGTACTTC.

This clone was seen just once. The gene calls are TRBV7-8 and TRBJ1-6; possible D gene TRBD1, 5 bases. This CDR3 contains 12 residues. The germline V gene has CDR1 SGHVS and CDR2 FQNEAQ. V lost 2 bases and J 9 bases, leaving 5 bases between the germline ends. In DNA form, the CDR3 reads TGTGCCAGCAGCTTAAGGGGTTCACCCCTCCACTTT. It specifies CASSLRGSPLHF.

This clone turned up a few times. The rearrangement links TRBV30 to TRBJ1-5, with no clear D. CDR3 length: 13 amino acids. With 1 base removed from V and 2 bases from J, the gap between germline ends came to 6 bases. Germline V gene lookup returns CDR1 GTSNPN and CDR2 SVGIG (reference sequence). Written as DNA, the CDR3 is TGTGCCTGGAGTGCCCCGGGCAATCAGCCCCAGCATTTT. It yields the protein CAWSAPGNQPQHF. The entire variable domain, with the rest obtained from reference TRBV30 and TRBJ1-5, is as follows: SQTIHQWPATLVQPVGSPLSLECTVEGTSNPNLYWYRQAAGRGLQLLFYSVGIGQISSEVPQNLSASRPQDRQFILSSKKLLLSDSGFYLCAWSAPGNQPQHFGDGTRLSIL.

This chain uses TRBV7-7 with TRBJ2-2; no reliable D call. Germline CDR1 reads SSHAT; CDR2 reads FNYEAQ (reference sequence). This CDR3 spans 13 amino acids. V lost 1 base and J 5 bases, leaving 5 bases between the germline ends. CDR3 sequence (DNA): TGTGCCAGCAGCTTAGGTTCGACCGGGGAGCTGTTTTTT. Translation: CASSLGSTGELFF.

This chain joins TRBV7-7 and TRBJ1-5; TRBD1 matches 10 bases. The CDR3 totals 15 residues. J gave up 5 bases and V 6 bases, and 7 bases lay outside the gene matches. CDR1 is SSHAT, CDR2 FNYEAQ, per germline (reference sequence). The CDR3 nucleotides read TGTGCCAGCAGTCCCTACGACAGGGGGCATCAGCCCCAGCATTTT. Translation: CASSPYDRGHQPQHF.

V and J are TRBV30 and TRBJ2-3; tentatively, D is TRBD2 (6 bases). Between the trimmed V and J ends, which lost 8 bases and 1 base, there was a span of 19 bases. The CDR3 length is 15 residues. Germline CDR1 GTSNPN, CDR2 SVGIG (reference sequence). The CDR3 spells CAGSTLATRTDTQYF. CDR3 sequence (DNA): TGTGCCGGATCTACTCTAGCGACCCGCACAGATACGCAGTATTTT.

The rearrangement uses TRBV29-1 and TRBJ1-5; possible D gene TRBD1, 6 bases. CDR1 is SQVTM, CDR2 ANQGSEA, per germline. This CDR3 is 14 amino acids long. Trimming left V 2 bases short and J 1 base short, with 9 bases between. The CDR3 DNA reads as TGCAGCGTTGAATTAGGGGGGAGCAATCAGCCCCAGCATTTT. Protein sequence: CSVELGGSNQPQHF.

V and J are TRBV6-5 and TRBJ2-3; 7 bases align to TRBD2. Losses at the gene ends were 5 bases for V and 5 bases for J; bases not matched to a gene: 10. Germline V gene sequence: CDR1 MNHEY, CDR2 SVGAGI. This CDR3 contains 15 residues. The CDR3 DNA sequence: TGTGCCAGCAGTGCGCCAAGCGGGGCGTTAGATACGCAGTATTTT. Amino acid sequence: CASSAPSGALDTQYF.

The V and J genes are TRBV7-3 and TRBJ2-3; D possibly corresponds to TRBD1 (6 bases). Germline V gene sequence: CDR1 SGHTA, CDR2 FQGTGA. Trimming cost V 4 bases and J 2 bases, with 10 bases left between them. This CDR3 region has 14 residues. In DNA form, the CDR3 reads TGTGCCAGCAGCTCCGGACAGTTCACAGATACGCAGTATTTT. The encoded protein is CASSSGQFTDTQYF.

This sequence joins TRBV2 and TRBJ2-7; D may be TRBD2 (5 bases). CDR1 and CDR2 from the germline V gene are SNHLY and FYNNEI. Trimming left V 3 bases short and J 6 bases short, with 15 bases between. CDR3 length: 14 amino acids. In DNA, the CDR3 is TGTGCCAGCAGTGAGATACGGAGCGCGGGCGAGCAGTACTTC. Its protein product is CASSEIRSAGEQYF. Filled out from reference TRBV2 and TRBJ2-7, the complete variable domain reads EPEVTQTPSHQVTQMGQEVILRCVPISNHLYFYWYRQILGQKVEFLVSFYNNEISEKSEIFDDQFSVERPDGSNFTLKIRSTKLEDSAMYFCASSEIRSAGEQYFGPGTRLTVT.

V and J are TRBV30 and TRBJ2-2; maybe TRBD1 (5 bases). This CDR3 region has 14 residues. With 5 bases removed from V and 4 bases from J, the gap between germline ends came to 14 bases. The V gene's germline CDR1 is GTSNPN and CDR2 SVGIG (reference sequence). The CDR3 protein is CAWQQQVATGELFF. In DNA form, the CDR3 reads TGTGCCTGGCAACAACAGGTGGCCACCGGGGAGCTGTTTTTT. The full variable domain, with the rest looked up from reference TRBV30 and TRBJ2-2, is SQTIHQWPATLVQPVGSPLSLECTVEGTSNPNLYWYRQAAGRGLQLLFYSVGIGQISSEVPQNLSASRPQDRQFILSSKKLLLSDSGFYLCAWQQQVATGELFFGEGSRLTVL.

V and J are TRBV7-2 and TRBJ2-7; D gene uncertain. Germline-derived CDR1 and CDR2 are SGHTA and FQGNSA. The V gene lost 1 base and the J gene lost 2 bases, with 6 bases spanning the gap. The length of the CDR3 is 13 residues. The CDR3 reads CASSLERTYEQYF. The CDR3 region has the DNA TGTGCCAGCAGCTTAGAACGCACCTACGAGCAGTACTTC.